This T cell receptor beta chain is from a study of T-cell reconstitution after alpha-beta-depleted transplantation in children. This CDR3 has 15 amino acids. Unmatched junction bases numbered 10, after V lost 0 bases and J lost 10 bases. The germline CDR1 and CDR2 sequences are SGHTS and YDEGEE. Molecular barcoding with unique molecular identifiers was used for the TCRbeta library. TCRdb called the PCR reads again in MiXCR, with one record for every CDR3 protein. Of about 230,000 distinct CDR3 sequences listed, about 9.5% are singletons. This clonotype was recorded many times. V gene TRBV5-8 combines with J gene TRBJ1-1; 9 nucleotides align to TRBD1. This clonotype was sampled from a human donor who donated a stem cell graft to a child with acute lymphoblastic leukemia. This specimen consisted of PBMCs from the stem cell graft donor, obtained from the stem cell graft. Written as DNA, the CDR3 is TGTGCCAGCAGCTTGGGGACAGGGGAGGATAGCGGAGCTTTCTTT. Translating gives CASSLGTGEDSGAFF.